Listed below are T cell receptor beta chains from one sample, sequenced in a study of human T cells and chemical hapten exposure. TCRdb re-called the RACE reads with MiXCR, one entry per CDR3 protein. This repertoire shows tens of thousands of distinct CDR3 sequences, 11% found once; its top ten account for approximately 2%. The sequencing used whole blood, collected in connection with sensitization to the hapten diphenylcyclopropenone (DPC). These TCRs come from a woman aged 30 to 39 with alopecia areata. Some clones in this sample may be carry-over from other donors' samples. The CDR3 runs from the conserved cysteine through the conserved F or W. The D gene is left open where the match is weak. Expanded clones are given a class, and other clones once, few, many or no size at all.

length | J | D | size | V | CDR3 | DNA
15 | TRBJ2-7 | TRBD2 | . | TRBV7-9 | CASSTDSSGTYEQYF | TGTGCCAGCAGCACAGACTCTAGCGGAACCTACGAGCAGTACTTC
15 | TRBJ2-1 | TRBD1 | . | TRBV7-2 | CASSPGTAFYNEQFF | TGTGCCAGCAGCCCCGGGACAGCATTCTACAATGAGCAGTTCTTC
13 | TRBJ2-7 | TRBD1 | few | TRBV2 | CASRKTGPYEQYF | TGTGCCAGCAGAAAGACAGGGCCCTACGAGCAGTACTTC
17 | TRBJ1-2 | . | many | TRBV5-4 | CASSAPGSSPLNYGYTF | TGTGCCAGCAGCGCTCCCGGGTCCTCCCCTCTTAACTATGGCTACACCTTC
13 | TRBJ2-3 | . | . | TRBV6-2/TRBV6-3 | CASKGFPRDTQYF | TGTGCCAGCAAGGGGTTCCCGCGGGATACGCAGTATTTT
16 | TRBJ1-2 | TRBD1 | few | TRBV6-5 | CASSPGTGEFYYGYTF | TGTGCCAGCAGCCCCGGGACAGGGGAGTTTTACTATGGCTACACCTTC
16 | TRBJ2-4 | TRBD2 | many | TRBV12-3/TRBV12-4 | CASSFPSGGAKNIQYF | TGTGCCAGCAGTTTCCCTAGCGGGGGGGCCAAAAACATTCAGTACTTC
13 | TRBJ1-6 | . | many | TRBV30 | CAWSVFGGSPLHF | TGTGCCTGGAGTGTGTTTGGGGGTTCACCCCTCCACTTT
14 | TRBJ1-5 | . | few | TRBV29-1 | CSVVAGDGNQPQHF | TGCAGCGTTGTGGCAGGGGACGGCAATCAGCCCCAGCATTTT
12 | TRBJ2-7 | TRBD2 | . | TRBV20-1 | CSALTSGSDQYF | TGCAGTGCTTTGACTAGCGGGAGCGACCAGTACTTC
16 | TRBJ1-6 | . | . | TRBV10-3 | CAIHDNDSSYNSPLHF | TGTGCCATCCATGATAACGACAGCTCCTATAATTCACCCCTCCACTTT
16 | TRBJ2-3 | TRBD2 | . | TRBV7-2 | CASSLNSGTSTDTQYF | TGTGCCAGCAGCTTAAACAGCGGGACTAGCACAGATACGCAGTATTTT
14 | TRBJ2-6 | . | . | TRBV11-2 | CASSLAPGANVLTF | TGTGCCAGCAGCTTAGCCCCCGGGGCCAACGTCCTGACTTTC
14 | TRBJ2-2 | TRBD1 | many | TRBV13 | CASSRDRTLGELFF | TGTGCCAGCAGCAGGGACAGGACTCTCGGGGAGCTGTTTTTT
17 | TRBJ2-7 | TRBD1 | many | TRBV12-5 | CASGTRPLTGGSYEQYF | TGTGCTAGTGGAACTCGTCCCCTAACAGGGGGCTCCTACGAGCAGTACTTC
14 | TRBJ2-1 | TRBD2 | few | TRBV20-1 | CSARASGIYNEQFF | TGCAGTGCTAGAGCTAGCGGAATCTACAATGAGCAGTTCTTC
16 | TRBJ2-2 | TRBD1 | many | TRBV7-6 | CASSNGRTGTTGELFF | TGTGCCAGCAGCAATGGACGGACAGGGACCACCGGGGAGCTGTTTTTT
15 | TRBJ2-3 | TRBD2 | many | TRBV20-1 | CSARGLASGTDTQYF | TGCAGTGCACGGGGACTAGCTTCCGGCACAGATACGCAGTATTTT
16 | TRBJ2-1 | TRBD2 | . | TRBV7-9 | CASSLSLAGSYNEQFF | TGTGCCAGCAGCCTGTCGCTAGCGGGATCCTACAATGAGCAGTTCTTC
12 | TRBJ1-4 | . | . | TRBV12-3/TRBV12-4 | CASSFGRGKLFF | TGTGCCAGCAGTTTTGGGCGCGGAAAACTGTTTTTT
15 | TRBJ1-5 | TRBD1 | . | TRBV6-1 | CASSARQGYNQPQHF | TGTGCCAGCAGTGCTAGACAGGGTTATAATCAGCCCCAGCATTTT
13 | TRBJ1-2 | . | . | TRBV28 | CASSSRTSTGYTF | TGTGCCAGCAGTTCAAGGACGTCAACTGGCTACACCTTC
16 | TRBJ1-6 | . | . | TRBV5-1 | CASTPSAGVDNSPLHF | TGCGCCAGCACCCCGTCGGCGGGAGTTGATAATTCACCCCTCCACTTT
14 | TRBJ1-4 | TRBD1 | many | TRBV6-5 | CASSSDREGEKLFF | TGTGCCAGCAGTTCCGACAGGGAGGGAGAAAAACTGTTTTTT
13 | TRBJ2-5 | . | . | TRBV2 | CASSAPEQETQYF | TGTGCCAGCAGTGCCCCGGAGCAAGAGACCCAGTACTTC
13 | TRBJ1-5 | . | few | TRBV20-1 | CSASGPPRQPQHF | TGCAGTGCTTCGGGACCTCCAAGACAGCCCCAGCATTTT
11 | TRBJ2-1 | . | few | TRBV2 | CASAYDNEQFF | TGTGCCAGCGCATACGACAATGAGCAGTTCTTC
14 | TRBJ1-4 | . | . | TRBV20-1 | CSAKESATNEKLFF | TGCAGTGCTAAAGAGTCCGCAACTAATGAAAAACTGTTTTTT
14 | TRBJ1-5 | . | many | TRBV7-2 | CASSFQEARQPQHF | TGTGCCAGCAGCTTTCAAGAGGCCAGGCAGCCCCAGCATTTT
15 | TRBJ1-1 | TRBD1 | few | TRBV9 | CASSANKDRSPRAFF | TGTGCCAGCAGCGCCAACAAGGACAGGAGCCCAAGGGCTTTCTTT
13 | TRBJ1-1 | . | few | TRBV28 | CASRATGSTEAFF | TGTGCCAGCAGAGCTACAGGGAGCACTGAAGCTTTCTTT
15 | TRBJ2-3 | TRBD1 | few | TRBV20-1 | CSASLRDRGTDTQYF | TGCAGTGCTAGTCTCCGGGACAGGGGCACAGATACGCAGTATTTT
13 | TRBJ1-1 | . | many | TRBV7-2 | CASSPAGGTEAFF | TGTGCCAGCAGCCCCGCGGGGGGTACTGAAGCTTTCTTT
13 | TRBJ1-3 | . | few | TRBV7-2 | CASSWTSGNTIYF | TGTGCCAGCAGCTGGACGTCGGGAAACACCATATATTTT
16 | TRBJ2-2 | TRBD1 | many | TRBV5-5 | CASSLSPRQGAGELFF | TGTGCCAGCAGCTTGAGCCCGAGGCAGGGGGCCGGGGAGCTGTTTTTT
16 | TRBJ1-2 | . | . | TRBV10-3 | CAINPWDAFGSYGYTF | TGTGCCATCAACCCTTGGGACGCTTTTGGTAGCTATGGCTACACCTTC
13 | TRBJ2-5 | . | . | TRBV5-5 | CASSYERGETQYF | TGTGCCAGCAGCTATGAACGGGGAGAGACCCAGTACTTC
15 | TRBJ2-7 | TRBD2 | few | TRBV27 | CASSRKLAGDYEQYF | TGTGCCAGCAGCAGAAAACTAGCGGGGGACTACGAGCAGTACTTC
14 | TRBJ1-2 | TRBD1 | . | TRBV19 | CASARQGGNYGYTF | TGTGCCAGTGCCCGTCAGGGGGGGAACTATGGCTACACCTTC
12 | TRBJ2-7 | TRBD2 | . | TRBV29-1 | CSAGTSGGVQYF | TGCAGCGCCGGGACCTCCGGGGGGGTGCAGTACTTC
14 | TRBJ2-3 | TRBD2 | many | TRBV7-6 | CASSLVGLAGWQYF | TGTGCCAGCAGCTTAGTGGGACTAGCGGGTTGGCAGTATTTT
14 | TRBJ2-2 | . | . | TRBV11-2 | CASRLTGNTGELFF | TGTGCCAGCAGGCTGACAGGGAACACCGGGGAGCTGTTTTTT
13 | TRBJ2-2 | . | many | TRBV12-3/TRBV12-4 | CASSLGVNGELFF | TGTGCCAGCAGTTTGGGGGTTAACGGGGAGCTGTTTTTT
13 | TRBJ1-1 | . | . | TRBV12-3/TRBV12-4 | CASSSETNTEAFF | TGTGCCAGCAGTTCCGAGACCAACACTGAAGCTTTCTTT
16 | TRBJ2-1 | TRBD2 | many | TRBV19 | CASSIDRGGSYNEQFF | TGTGCCAGTAGTATAGATCGCGGGGGTTCCTACAATGAGCAGTTCTTC
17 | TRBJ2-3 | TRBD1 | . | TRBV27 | CASSYHYRGSLTDTQYF | TGTGCCAGCAGTTACCATTACAGGGGTTCCCTCACAGATACGCAGTATTTT
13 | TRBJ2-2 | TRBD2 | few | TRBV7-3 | CASSFPGGGELFF | TGTGCCAGCAGCTTCCCGGGAGGCGGGGAGCTGTTTTTT
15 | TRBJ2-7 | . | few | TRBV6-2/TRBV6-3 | CASSPPRGRLYEQYF | TGTGCCAGCAGCCCCCCCCGCGGGCGCCTCTACGAGCAGTACTTC
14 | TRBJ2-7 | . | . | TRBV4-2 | CASSQQQGEGEQYF | TGTGCCAGCAGCCAACAACAGGGGGAGGGCGAGCAGTACTTC
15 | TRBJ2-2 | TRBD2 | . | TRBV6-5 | CASSWRGANTGELFF | TGTGCCAGCAGTTGGCGGGGGGCGAACACCGGGGAGCTGTTTTTT
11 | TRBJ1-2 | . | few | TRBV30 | CAWSRQYGYTF | TGTGCCTGGAGCCGACAGTATGGCTACACCTTC
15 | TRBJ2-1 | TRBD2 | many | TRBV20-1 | CSALRTSGRQNEQFF | TGCAGTGCTCTCCGGACTAGCGGGAGACAGAATGAGCAGTTCTTC
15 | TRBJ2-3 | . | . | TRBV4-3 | CASSRTSGGADTQYF | TGCGCCAGCAGCCGGACTAGTGGGGGCGCAGATACGCAGTATTTT
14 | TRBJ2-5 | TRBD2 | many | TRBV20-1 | CSARPGLARETQYF | TGCAGTGCTAGACCCGGACTAGCGCGAGAGACCCAGTACTTC
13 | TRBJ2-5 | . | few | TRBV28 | CASSSGPTETQYF | TGTGCCAGCAGTTCTGGTCCCACAGAGACCCAGTACTTC
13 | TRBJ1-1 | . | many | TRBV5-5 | CASILDLNTEAFF | TGTGCCAGCATCCTCGACTTGAACACTGAAGCTTTCTTT
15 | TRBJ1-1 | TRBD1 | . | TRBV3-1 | CASSPKLKQGAEAFF | TGTGCCAGCAGCCCCAAATTGAAACAGGGGGCTGAAGCTTTCTTT